A single T cell receptor (beta chain) is shown here with its context. Its cognate antigen is unknown. This CDR3 contains 14 residues. Trimming took off 7 bases at V and 1 base at J, with 11 bases between the two ends. The germline CDR1 and CDR2 sequences are MNHNS and SASEGT. The record originates from a study of shared clonotypes between healthy human individuals. Study-level points and caveats: Naive subsets typically showed greater estimated richness than memory subsets.

TCRdb keeps only in-frame clones here, not all; method: immunoSEQ multiplex PCR. The repertoire holds about 2 million clones, with roughly 94% as singletons. The sample consisted of naive CD4+ T cells sorted from blood. Documented subset: CD45RA+ positively selected. The genes are TRBV6-1 and TRBJ1-5; tentative D call: TRBD1 (5 bases). This TCR came from a young man in good health. CDR3 loop: CASTEGRSNQPQHF. The DNA of the CDR3 is TGTGCCAGCACCGAGGGGCGAAGCAATCAGCCCCAGCATTTT.